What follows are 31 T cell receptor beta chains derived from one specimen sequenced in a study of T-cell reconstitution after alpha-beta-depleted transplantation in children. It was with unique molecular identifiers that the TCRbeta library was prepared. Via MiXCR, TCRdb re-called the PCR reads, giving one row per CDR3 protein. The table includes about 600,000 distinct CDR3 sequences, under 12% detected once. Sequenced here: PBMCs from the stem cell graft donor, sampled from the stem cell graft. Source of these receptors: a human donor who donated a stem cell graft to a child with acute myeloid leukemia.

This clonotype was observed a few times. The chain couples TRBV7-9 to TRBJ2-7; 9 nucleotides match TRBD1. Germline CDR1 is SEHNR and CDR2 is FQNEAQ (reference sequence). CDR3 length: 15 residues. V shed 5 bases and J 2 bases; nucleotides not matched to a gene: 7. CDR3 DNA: TGTGCCAGCAGCAATCCCGGGACAGGGACCTACGAGCAGTACTTC. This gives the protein CASSNPGTGTYEQYF.

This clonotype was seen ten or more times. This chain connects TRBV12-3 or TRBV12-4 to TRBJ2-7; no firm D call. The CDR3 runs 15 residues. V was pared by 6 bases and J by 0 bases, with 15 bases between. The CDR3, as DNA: TGTGCCAGCAGCCTGAACAGCCCAAGCTCCTACGAGCAGTACTTC. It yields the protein CASSLNSPSSYEQYF.

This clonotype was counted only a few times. The CDR3 DNA reads TGTGCCAGCAGTTCTATTGGGGGGGGTTTGGGCGAGCAGTACTTC. This sequence encodes CASSSIGGGLGEQYF. The chain uses TRBV28 and TRBJ2-7, with 7 bases that match TRBD2. The V gene end was trimmed by 4 bases and the J gene end by 6 bases; junction bases not matched to a gene: 12. CDR1 and CDR2 from the germline V gene are MDHEN and SYDVKM. The CDR3 contains 15 residues. Based on the CDR3 plus reference TRBV28 and TRBJ2-7, the full variable domain is DVKVTQSSRYLVKRTGEKVFLECVQDMDHENMFWYRQDPGLGLRLIYFSYDVKMKEKGDIPEGYSVSREKKERFSLILESASTNQTSMYLCASSSIGGGLGEQYFGPGTRLTVT.

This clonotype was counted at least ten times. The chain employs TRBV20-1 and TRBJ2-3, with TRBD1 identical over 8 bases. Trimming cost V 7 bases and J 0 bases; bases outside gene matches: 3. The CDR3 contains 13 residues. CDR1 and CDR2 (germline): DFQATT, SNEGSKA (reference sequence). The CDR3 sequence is CSVRTGSTDTQYF. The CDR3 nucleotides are TGCAGTGTTAGGACAGGGAGCACAGATACGCAGTATTTT.

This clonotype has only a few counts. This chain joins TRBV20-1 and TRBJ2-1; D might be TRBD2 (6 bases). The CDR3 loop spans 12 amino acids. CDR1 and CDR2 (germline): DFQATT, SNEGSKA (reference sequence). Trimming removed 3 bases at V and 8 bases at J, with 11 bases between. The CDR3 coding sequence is TGCAGTGCTAGCGGGAGAAGCGATGAGCAGTTCTTC. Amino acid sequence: CSASGRSDEQFF.

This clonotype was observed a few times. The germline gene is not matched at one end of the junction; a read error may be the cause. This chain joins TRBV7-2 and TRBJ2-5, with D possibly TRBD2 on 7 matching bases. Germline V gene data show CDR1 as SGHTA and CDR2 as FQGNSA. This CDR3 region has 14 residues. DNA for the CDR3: TGTGCCAGCAGCTTAGCAGCGGGACAAGGGACCCAGTACTTC. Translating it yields CASSLAAGQGTQYF.

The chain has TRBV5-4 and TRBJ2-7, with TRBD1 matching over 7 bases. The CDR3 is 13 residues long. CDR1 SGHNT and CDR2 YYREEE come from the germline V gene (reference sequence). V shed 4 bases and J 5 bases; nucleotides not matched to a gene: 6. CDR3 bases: TGTGCCAGCAGCCCGACAGGGACCGACGAGCAGTACTTC. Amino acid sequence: CASSPTGTDEQYF.

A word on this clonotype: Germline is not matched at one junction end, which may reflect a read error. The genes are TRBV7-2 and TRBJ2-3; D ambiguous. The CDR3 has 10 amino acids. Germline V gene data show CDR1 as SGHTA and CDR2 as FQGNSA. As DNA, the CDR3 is TGTGCCAGCAGCTTAAGGGCCCCGGATTTT. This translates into CASSLRAPDF. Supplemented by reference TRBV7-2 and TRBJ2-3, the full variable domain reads GAGVSQSPSNKVTEKGKDVELRCDPISGHTALYWYRQSLGQGLEFLIYFQGNSAPDKSGLPSDRFSAERTGGSVSTLTIQRTQQEDSAVYLCASSLRAPDFGPGTRLTVL.

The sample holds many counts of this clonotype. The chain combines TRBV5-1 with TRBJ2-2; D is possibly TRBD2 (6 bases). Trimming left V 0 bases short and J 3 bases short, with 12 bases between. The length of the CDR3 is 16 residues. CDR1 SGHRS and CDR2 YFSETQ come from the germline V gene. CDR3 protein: CASSLGASAYTGELFF. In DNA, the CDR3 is TGCGCCAGCAGCTTGGGTGCTAGCGCTTACACCGGGGAGCTGTTTTTT.

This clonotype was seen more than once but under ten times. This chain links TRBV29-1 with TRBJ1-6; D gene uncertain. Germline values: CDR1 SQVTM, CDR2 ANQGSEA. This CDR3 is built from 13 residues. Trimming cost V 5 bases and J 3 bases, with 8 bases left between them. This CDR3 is CSVRGDYNSPLHF. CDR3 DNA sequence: TGCAGCGTTCGCGGGGACTATAATTCACCCCTCCACTTT.

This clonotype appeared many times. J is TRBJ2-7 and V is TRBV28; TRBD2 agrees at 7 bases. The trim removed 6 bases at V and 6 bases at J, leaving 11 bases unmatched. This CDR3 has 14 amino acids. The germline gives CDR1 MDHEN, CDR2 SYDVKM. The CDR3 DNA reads TGTGCCAGCAGGGAGGGGACTATTCCCATCGAGCAGTACTTC. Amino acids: CASREGTIPIEQYF.

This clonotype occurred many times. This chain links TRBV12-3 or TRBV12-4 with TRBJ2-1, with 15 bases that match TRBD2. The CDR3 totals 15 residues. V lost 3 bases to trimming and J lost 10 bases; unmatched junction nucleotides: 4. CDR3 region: CASSLRTSGREEQFF. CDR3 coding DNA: TGTGCCAGCAGTTTGCGGACTAGCGGGAGGGAGGAGCAGTTCTTC.

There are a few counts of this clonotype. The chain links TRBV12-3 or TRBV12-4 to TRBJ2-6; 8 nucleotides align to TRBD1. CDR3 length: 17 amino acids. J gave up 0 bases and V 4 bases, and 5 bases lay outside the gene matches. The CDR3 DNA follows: TGTGCCAGCAGTTGGGACAGGACCCGCTCTGGGGCCAACGTCCTGACTTTC. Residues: CASSWDRTRSGANVLTF.

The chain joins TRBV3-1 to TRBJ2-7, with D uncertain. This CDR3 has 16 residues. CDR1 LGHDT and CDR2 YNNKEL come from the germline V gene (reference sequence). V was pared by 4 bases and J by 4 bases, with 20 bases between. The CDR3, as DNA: TGTGCCAGCAGCCCATCCGACCTCTCTGTCGGTTACGAGCAGTACTTC. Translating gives CASSPSDLSVGYEQYF.

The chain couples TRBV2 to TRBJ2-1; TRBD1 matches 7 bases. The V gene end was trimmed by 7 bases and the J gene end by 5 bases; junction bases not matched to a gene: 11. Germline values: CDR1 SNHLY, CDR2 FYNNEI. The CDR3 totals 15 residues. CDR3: CASTLSGQAHNEQFF. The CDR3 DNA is TGTGCCAGCACTCTATCCGGACAGGCCCACAATGAGCAGTTCTTC.

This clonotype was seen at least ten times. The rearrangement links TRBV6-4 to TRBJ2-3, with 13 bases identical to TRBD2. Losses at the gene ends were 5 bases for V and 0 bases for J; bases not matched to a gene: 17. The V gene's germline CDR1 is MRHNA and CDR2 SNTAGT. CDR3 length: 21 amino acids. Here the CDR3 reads CASSNDDGLAGDSASTDTQYF. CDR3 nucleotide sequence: TGTGCCAGCAGTAACGATGACGGACTAGCGGGAGATTCGGCTAGCACAGATACGCAGTATTTT.

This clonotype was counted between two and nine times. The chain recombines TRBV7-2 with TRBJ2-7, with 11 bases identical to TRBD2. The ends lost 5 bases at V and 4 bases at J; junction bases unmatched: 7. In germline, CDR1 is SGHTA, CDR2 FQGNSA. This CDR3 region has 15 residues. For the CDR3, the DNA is TGTGCCAGCAGCCCTCAGGGGACTAGCGGATACGAGCAGTACTTC. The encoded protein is CASSPQGTSGYEQYF.

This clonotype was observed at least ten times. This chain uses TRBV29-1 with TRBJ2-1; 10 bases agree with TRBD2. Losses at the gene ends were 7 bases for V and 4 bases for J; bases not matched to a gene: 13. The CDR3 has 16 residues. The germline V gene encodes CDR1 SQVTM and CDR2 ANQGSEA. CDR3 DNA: TGCAGCGATAAGATACCGGGACTAGCGAGGTACAATGAGCAGTTCTTC. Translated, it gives CSDKIPGLARYNEQFF.

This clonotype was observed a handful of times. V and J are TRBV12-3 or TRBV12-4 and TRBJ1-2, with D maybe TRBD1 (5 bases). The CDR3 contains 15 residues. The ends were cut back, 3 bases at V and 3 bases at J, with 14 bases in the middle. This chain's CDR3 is CASSFPSGGDYGYTF. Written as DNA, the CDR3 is TGTGCCAGCAGTTTCCCCTCGGGGGGGGACTATGGCTACACCTTC.

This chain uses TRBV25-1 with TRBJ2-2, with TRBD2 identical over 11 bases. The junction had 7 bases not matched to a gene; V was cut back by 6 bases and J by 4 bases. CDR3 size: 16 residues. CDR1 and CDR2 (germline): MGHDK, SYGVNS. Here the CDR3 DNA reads TGTGCCAGCAGCGCCGGGACTAGCGGCCGCACCGGGGAGCTGTTTTTT. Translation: CASSAGTSGRTGELFF.

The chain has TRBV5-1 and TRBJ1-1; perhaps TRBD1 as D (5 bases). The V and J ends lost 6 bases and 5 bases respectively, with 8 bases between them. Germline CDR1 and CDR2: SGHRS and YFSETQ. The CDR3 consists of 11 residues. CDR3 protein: CASMGGTEAFF. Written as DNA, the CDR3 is TGCGCCAGCATGGGGGGTACTGAAGCTTTCTTT.

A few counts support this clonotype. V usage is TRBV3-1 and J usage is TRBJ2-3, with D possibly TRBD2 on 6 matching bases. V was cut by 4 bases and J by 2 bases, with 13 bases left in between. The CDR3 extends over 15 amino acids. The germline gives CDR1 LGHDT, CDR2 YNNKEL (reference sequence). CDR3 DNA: TGTGCCAGCAGCCTTCGGGACTTCTCCACAGATACGCAGTATTTT. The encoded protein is CASSLRDFSTDTQYF.

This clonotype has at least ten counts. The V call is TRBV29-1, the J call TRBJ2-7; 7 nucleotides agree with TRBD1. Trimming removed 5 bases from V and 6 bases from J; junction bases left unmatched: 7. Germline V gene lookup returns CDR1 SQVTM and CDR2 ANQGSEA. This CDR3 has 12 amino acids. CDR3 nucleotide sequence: TGCAGCGTTTCCACAGGGGAGCGCGAGCAGTACTTC. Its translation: CSVSTGEREQYF.

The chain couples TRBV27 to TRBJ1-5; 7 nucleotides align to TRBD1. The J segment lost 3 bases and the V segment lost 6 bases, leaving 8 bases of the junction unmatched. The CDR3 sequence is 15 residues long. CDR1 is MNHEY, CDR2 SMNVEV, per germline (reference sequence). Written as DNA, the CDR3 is TGTGCCAGCAGGGCCCGGGACAGCCACAATCAGCCCCAGCATTTT. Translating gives CASRARDSHNQPQHF.

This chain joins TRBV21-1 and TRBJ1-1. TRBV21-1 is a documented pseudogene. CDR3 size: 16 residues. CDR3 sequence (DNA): TGTGCCAGCAGCAAAGGGGGAGTGCGGGTGAACACTGAAGCTTTCTTT. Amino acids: CASSKGGVRVNTEAFF.

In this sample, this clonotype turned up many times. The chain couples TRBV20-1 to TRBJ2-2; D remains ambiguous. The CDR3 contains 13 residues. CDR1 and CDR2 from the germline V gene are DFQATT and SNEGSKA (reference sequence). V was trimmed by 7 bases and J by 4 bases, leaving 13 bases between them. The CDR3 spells CSVKKTGTGELFF. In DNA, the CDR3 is TGCAGTGTGAAAAAAACGGGCACCGGGGAGCTGTTTTTT.

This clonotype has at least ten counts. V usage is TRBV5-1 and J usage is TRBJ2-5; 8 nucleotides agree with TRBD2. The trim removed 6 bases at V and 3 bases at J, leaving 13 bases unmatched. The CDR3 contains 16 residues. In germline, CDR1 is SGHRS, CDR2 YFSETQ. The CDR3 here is CASTHGYGLAEETQYF. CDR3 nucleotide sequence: TGCGCCAGCACCCACGGCTATGGACTAGCAGAAGAGACCCAGTACTTC.

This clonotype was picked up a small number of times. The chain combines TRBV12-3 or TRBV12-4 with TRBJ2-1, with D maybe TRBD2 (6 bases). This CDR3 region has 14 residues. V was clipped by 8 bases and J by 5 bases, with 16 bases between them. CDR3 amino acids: CASAGGVGDNEQFF. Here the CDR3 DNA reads TGTGCCAGCGCCGGGGGAGTCGGCGACAATGAGCAGTTCTTC.

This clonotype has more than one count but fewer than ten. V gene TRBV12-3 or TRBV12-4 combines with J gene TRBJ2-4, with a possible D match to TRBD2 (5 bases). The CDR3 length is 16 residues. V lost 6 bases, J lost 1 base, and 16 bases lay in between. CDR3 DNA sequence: TGTGCCAGCAGCCCCCCCGGGGAGAGGGCCAAAAACATTCAGTACTTC. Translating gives CASSPPGERAKNIQYF.

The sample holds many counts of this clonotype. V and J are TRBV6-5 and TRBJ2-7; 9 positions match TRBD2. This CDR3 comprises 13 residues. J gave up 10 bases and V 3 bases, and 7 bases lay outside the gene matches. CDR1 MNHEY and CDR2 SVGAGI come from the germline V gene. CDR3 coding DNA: TGTGCCAGCAGTTATCCTGGGACTAGCAGTCAGTACTTC. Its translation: CASSYPGTSSQYF.

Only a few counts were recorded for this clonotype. The CDR3, as DNA: TGTGCCAGCAGTTTCGGGACTAGCGGGAGTAGGGAGCAGTACTTC. Protein product: CASSFGTSGSREQYF. The rearrangement joins TRBV12-3 or TRBV12-4 to TRBJ2-7, with TRBD2 identical over 14 bases. V was clipped by 3 bases and J by 7 bases; unmatched bases: 5. The CDR3 contains 15 residues.